The 19 T cell receptor beta chains reported below all come from one sample, sequenced in a study of shared clonotypes between healthy human individuals. Clones were read by immunoSEQ multiplex PCR, and TCRdb kept only the in-frame ones, dropping some. Among more than 850,000 clones listed, 75% to 85% were seen once. Sequencing was carried out using memory CD4+ T cells from PBMCs. As to subset: CD45RA-negative fraction. These receptors all come from a young man in good health. Some clones in this sample may be carry-over from other donors' samples.

This clone has a single count. The chain couples TRBV5-1 to TRBJ1-1, with TRBD1 as a possible D gene (5 bases). The CDR3 consists of 15 residues. The germline V and J ends were trimmed by 2 bases and 0 bases, with 11 bases remaining between them. The germline gives CDR1 SGHRS, CDR2 YFSETQ. The CDR3 coding sequence is TGCGCCAGCAGCTTTTCAGGGAACATGAACACTGAAGCTTTCTTT. It codes for CASSFSGNMNTEAFF. Using reference TRBV5-1 and TRBJ1-1 for the parts outside the CDR3, the full variable domain is KAGVTQTPRYLIKTRGQQVTLSCSPISGHRSVSWYQQTPGQGLQFLFEYFSETQRNKGNFPGRFSGRQFSNSRSEMNVSTLELGDSALYLCASSFSGNMNTEAFFGQGTRLTVV.

The chain links TRBV5-1 to TRBJ2-7; the D call may be TRBD1 or TRBD2 (5 bases each). Germline CDR1 reads SGHRS; CDR2 reads YFSETQ. The length of the CDR3 is 16 residues. V was clipped by 4 bases and J by 2 bases, with 19 bases between them. The CDR3 here is CASSVEGPKWAYEQYF. As DNA, the CDR3 is TGCGCCAGCAGCGTTGAGGGGCCCAAGTGGGCCTACGAGCAGTACTTC.

The chain recombines TRBV7-2 with TRBJ1-1, with D maybe TRBD1 (5 bases). V was clipped by 5 bases and J by 5 bases, with 12 bases between them. The CDR3 covers 13 residues. The germline V gene has CDR1 SGHTA and CDR2 FQGNSA. CDR3 residues: CASSPGGDTEAFF. CDR3 DNA sequence: TGTGCCAGCAGCCCCGGGGGGGATACTGAAGCTTTCTTT.

The V gene is TRBV11-3, the J gene TRBJ2-1, with TRBD2 identical over 14 bases. V was pared by 5 bases and J by 4 bases, with 4 bases of the junction left unmatched. The CDR3 covers 16 residues. From germline, CDR1 is SGHNT and CDR2 YENEEA. The CDR3: CASSPGLAGVYNEQFF. CDR3 nucleotides: TGTGCCAGCAGCCCGGGACTAGCGGGAGTGTACAATGAGCAGTTCTTC. The full variable domain, its missing parts supplied by reference TRBV11-3 and TRBJ2-1, is EAGVVQSPRYKIIEKKQPVAFWCNPISGHNTLYWYLQNLGQGPELLIRYENEEAVDDSQLPKDRFSAERLKGVDSTLKIQPAELGDSAVYLCASSPGLAGVYNEQFFGPGTRLTVL.

The chain combines TRBV30 with TRBJ2-2, with D possibly matching TRBD1 (6 bases). The CDR3 runs to 13 residues. With 4 bases removed from V and 7 bases from J, the gap between germline ends came to 13 bases. Germline V gene sequence: CDR1 GTSNPN, CDR2 SVGIG (reference sequence). The chain's CDR3 is CAWNRVSGGELFF. DNA for the CDR3: TGTGCCTGGAACAGGGTTTCTGGCGGGGAGCTGTTTTTT.

Regarding this clone: Different DNA sequences within this sample yield the same CDR3. The chain combines TRBV18 with TRBJ1-1; no definite D call. Trimming left V 3 bases short and J 4 bases short, with 12 bases between. Germline V gene sequence: CDR1 KGHSH, CDR2 LQKENI. The CDR3 has 14 amino acids. As DNA, the CDR3 is TGTGCCAGCTCACCGGGCCACCGATCCACTGAAGCTTTCTTT. It codes for CASSPGHRSTEAFF.

This sequence joins TRBV27 and TRBJ2-2; D remains unclear. V was pared by 6 bases and J by 4 bases, with 21 bases between. CDR3 length equals 17 residues. From germline, CDR1 is MNHEY and CDR2 SMNVEV (reference sequence). CDR3 residues: CASRSYYPGWGTGELFF. CDR3 nucleotide sequence: TGTGCCAGCAGATCTTATTATCCAGGTTGGGGCACCGGGGAGCTGTTTTTT.

The rearrangement uses TRBV5-1 and TRBJ2-3; D is unclear. The V and J ends lost 4 bases and 6 bases respectively, with 12 bases between them. The length of the CDR3 is 13 residues. The germline V gene has CDR1 SGHRS and CDR2 YFSETQ. The CDR3 nucleotides read TGCGCCAGCAGCACCTCTCTAAGGGATACGCAGTATTTT. It is translated as CASSTSLRDTQYF.

V is TRBV5-1 and J is TRBJ2-7, with unresolved D. This CDR3 spans 15 amino acids. Trimming pared 0 bases from V and 0 bases from J, leaving 10 bases between. Germline V gives CDR1 SGHRS, CDR2 YFSETQ. CDR3 loop: CASSLALHSSYEQYF. The DNA of the CDR3 is TGCGCCAGCAGCTTGGCTCTCCATAGCTCCTACGAGCAGTACTTC.

This CDR3 is CASSPSRPGLALGNEQFF. The CDR3 DNA is TGTGCCAGCAGCCCTTCTCGCCCGGGACTAGCGCTTGGGAATGAGCAGTTCTTC. The gene calls are TRBV7-2 and TRBJ2-1, with 10 bases matching TRBD2. Germline V gene sequence: CDR1 SGHTA, CDR2 FQGNSA. This CDR3 region has 18 residues. V lost 5 bases to trimming and J lost 7 bases; unmatched junction nucleotides: 17. The variable domain in full, with the rest retrieved from reference TRBV7-2 and TRBJ2-1, is GAGVSQSPSNKVTEKGKDVELRCDPISGHTALYWYRQSLGQGLEFLIYFQGNSAPDKSGLPSDRFSAERTGGSVSTLTIQRTQQEDSAVYLCASSPSRPGLALGNEQFFGPGTRLTVL.

This chain joins TRBV9 and TRBJ2-5; D remains unclear. CDR3 length: 13 amino acids. Germline V CDR1 and CDR2: SGDLS, YYNGEE. V gave up 0 bases and J gave up 5 bases, with 8 bases separating them. The CDR3 coding sequence is TGTGCCAGCAGCGTAGGGCTGAGGGAGACCCAGTACTTC. Its protein is CASSVGLRETQYF.

The chain recombines TRBV9 with TRBJ2-5; 10 positions agree with TRBD2. Losses at the gene ends were 4 bases for V and 4 bases for J; bases not matched to a gene: 13. Looked up from germline, CDR1 is SGDLS and CDR2 is YYNGEE. There are 17 residues in the CDR3. The CDR3 DNA reads TGTGCCAGCAGCCCCCGGAGTAGCGGGAGGTGGGGAGAGACCCAGTACTTC. It encodes CASSPRSSGRWGETQYF.

Only a few counts were recorded for this clone. The genes are TRBV5-1 and TRBJ2-1; the match to TRBD2 covers 11 bases. V was pared by 5 bases and J by 7 bases, with 14 bases of the junction left unmatched. Germline assignment: CDR1 SGHRS and CDR2 YFSETQ. The CDR3 totals 17 residues. This CDR3 is CASSPDPGLAALNEQFF. CDR3 coding DNA: TGCGCCAGCAGTCCCGACCCGGGACTAGCGGCTCTAAATGAGCAGTTCTTC.

The rearrangement joins TRBV4-2 to TRBJ1-1; D is possibly TRBD1 (5 bases). Germline V gene data show CDR1 as LGHNA and CDR2 as YNFKEQ. The CDR3 is 17 amino acids. V was clipped by 0 bases and J by 3 bases, with 17 bases between them. CDR3 residues: CASSQDQLTGRDTEAFF. CDR3 DNA sequence: TGTGCCAGCAGCCAAGACCAACTTACAGGCCGTGACACTGAAGCTTTCTTT.

V is TRBV2 and J is TRBJ2-5; TRBD1 agrees at 10 bases. V gave up 5 bases and J gave up 5 bases; unmatched junction bases: 5. The germline gives CDR1 SNHLY, CDR2 FYNNEI. The CDR3 runs 14 residues. The CDR3 nucleotides are TGTGCCAGCAGTACCGGGACAGGGGTGGAGACCCAGTACTTC. Its translation is CASSTGTGVETQYF.

The chain combines TRBV5-1 with TRBJ2-1, with 13 positions matching TRBD2. Per germline, CDR1 SGHRS and CDR2 YFSETQ. With V trimmed by 1 base and J by 9 bases, 13 bases remained unmatched. This CDR3 region has 18 residues. CDR3 in amino acids: CASSLRAATSGRAGEQFF. CDR3 sequence (DNA): TGCGCCAGCAGCTTGAGGGCCGCAACTAGCGGGAGGGCGGGTGAGCAGTTCTTC.

Ten or more counts support this clone. The identical CDR3 is also encoded by other nucleotide sequences in the sample. The chain has TRBV11-2 and TRBJ2-3; D gene uncertain. Germline V CDR1 and CDR2: SGHAT, FQNNGV. The CDR3 runs 14 residues. Trimming took 0 bases from V and 4 from J, leaving 8 bases between them. This CDR3 reads CASSLDQGPDTQYF. The CDR3, as DNA: TGTGCCAGCAGCTTAGATCAAGGACCAGATACGCAGTATTTT.

This chain uses TRBV7-3 with TRBJ2-1; 7 nucleotides line up with TRBD2. CDR1 and CDR2 from the germline V gene are SGHTA and FQGTGA. This CDR3 is built from 15 residues. The V and J ends lost 3 bases and 2 bases, in that order; junction bases with no gene match: 4. CDR3 nucleotides: TGTGCCAGCAGCTTGGGAGCGGGACCCTACAATGAGCAGTTCTTC. Amino acids: CASSLGAGPYNEQFF.

To note about this clone: Other DNA sequences in the same sample also yield this CDR3. The V and J genes are TRBV9 and TRBJ2-1, with 7 bases lining up with TRBD2. CDR1 is SGDLS and CDR2 is YYNGEE in the germline V gene. The CDR3 has 16 residues. Trimming at V came to 4 bases and at J to 0 bases, leaving 7 bases not matched to a gene. The CDR3, as DNA: TGTGCCAGCAGCCCAAGCGGGGCCAGCTCCTACAATGAGCAGTTCTTC. Translated, it gives CASSPSGASSYNEQFF. The variable domain in full, completed from reference TRBV9 and TRBJ2-1, reads DSGVTQTPKHLITATGQRVTLRCSPRSGDLSVYWYQQSLDQGLQFLIQYYNGEERAKGNILERFSAQQFPDLHSELNLSSLELGDSALYFCASSPSGASSYNEQFFGPGTRLTVL.